The clone carrying this T cell receptor beta chain was counted ten times or more. The antigen remains unidentified. This specimen belongs to a study of regulatory T cells in long-lasting Graves disease. Study observations and caveats: Newly diagnosed Graves' patients exceeded persistent ones in TCR diversity.

Described time point: newly diagnosed GD, antithyroid drugs for less than 3 months. The authors made the TCR library using RNA they extracted from PBMCs. Libraries of TCR beta came from iRepertoire HTBI primers plus Arm-PCR of CDR3 regions. Via MiXCR, TCRdb re-called the multiplex PCR reads, giving one row per CDR3 protein. The sample carries about 400,000 distinct CDR3 sequences, 15% to 20% recorded once. In germline, CDR1 is ENHRY, CDR2 SYGVKD. Trimming shortened V by 8 bases and J by 9 bases, and 26 bases separated the two germline ends. The CDR3 length is 16 residues. These records were also assigned to another study, of T cells in Graves' hyperthyroidism and ophthalmopathy. That work adds: Graves' hyperthyroidism qualified as stable when ophthalmopathy did not progress within 18 months. The diagnostic basis comprised clinical symptoms, serum thyroxine and TRAb, thyroid ultrasound and orbital computed tomography.

The sample in question was peripheral blood mononuclear cells (PBMCs), obtained at new diagnosis, from a patient treated with antithyroid drugs. V usage is TRBV10-3 and J usage is TRBJ2-1, with D maybe TRBD1 (9 bases). The sequence was collected from a woman aged 18 to 35 with Graves disease. This CDR3 is CAIGAPPSGGQGEQFF. The CDR3 DNA follows: TGTGCCATCGGAGCCCCCCCCAGCGGGGGACAGGGTGAGCAGTTCTTC.